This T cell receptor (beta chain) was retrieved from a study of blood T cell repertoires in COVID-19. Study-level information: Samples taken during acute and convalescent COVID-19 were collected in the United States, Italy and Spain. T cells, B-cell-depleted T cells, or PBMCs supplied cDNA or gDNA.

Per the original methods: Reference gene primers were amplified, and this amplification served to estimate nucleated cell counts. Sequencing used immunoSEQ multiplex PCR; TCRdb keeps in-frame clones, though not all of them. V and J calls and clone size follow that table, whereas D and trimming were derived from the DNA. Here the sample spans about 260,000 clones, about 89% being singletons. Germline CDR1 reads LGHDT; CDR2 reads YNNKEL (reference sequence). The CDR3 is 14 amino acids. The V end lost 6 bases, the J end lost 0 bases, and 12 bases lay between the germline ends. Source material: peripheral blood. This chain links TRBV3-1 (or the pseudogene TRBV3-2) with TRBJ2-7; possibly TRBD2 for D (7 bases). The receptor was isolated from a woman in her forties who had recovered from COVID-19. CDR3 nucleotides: TGTGCCAGCAGGAGGGCGGGGGCCTCCTACGAGCAGTACTTC. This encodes CASRRAGASYEQYF.